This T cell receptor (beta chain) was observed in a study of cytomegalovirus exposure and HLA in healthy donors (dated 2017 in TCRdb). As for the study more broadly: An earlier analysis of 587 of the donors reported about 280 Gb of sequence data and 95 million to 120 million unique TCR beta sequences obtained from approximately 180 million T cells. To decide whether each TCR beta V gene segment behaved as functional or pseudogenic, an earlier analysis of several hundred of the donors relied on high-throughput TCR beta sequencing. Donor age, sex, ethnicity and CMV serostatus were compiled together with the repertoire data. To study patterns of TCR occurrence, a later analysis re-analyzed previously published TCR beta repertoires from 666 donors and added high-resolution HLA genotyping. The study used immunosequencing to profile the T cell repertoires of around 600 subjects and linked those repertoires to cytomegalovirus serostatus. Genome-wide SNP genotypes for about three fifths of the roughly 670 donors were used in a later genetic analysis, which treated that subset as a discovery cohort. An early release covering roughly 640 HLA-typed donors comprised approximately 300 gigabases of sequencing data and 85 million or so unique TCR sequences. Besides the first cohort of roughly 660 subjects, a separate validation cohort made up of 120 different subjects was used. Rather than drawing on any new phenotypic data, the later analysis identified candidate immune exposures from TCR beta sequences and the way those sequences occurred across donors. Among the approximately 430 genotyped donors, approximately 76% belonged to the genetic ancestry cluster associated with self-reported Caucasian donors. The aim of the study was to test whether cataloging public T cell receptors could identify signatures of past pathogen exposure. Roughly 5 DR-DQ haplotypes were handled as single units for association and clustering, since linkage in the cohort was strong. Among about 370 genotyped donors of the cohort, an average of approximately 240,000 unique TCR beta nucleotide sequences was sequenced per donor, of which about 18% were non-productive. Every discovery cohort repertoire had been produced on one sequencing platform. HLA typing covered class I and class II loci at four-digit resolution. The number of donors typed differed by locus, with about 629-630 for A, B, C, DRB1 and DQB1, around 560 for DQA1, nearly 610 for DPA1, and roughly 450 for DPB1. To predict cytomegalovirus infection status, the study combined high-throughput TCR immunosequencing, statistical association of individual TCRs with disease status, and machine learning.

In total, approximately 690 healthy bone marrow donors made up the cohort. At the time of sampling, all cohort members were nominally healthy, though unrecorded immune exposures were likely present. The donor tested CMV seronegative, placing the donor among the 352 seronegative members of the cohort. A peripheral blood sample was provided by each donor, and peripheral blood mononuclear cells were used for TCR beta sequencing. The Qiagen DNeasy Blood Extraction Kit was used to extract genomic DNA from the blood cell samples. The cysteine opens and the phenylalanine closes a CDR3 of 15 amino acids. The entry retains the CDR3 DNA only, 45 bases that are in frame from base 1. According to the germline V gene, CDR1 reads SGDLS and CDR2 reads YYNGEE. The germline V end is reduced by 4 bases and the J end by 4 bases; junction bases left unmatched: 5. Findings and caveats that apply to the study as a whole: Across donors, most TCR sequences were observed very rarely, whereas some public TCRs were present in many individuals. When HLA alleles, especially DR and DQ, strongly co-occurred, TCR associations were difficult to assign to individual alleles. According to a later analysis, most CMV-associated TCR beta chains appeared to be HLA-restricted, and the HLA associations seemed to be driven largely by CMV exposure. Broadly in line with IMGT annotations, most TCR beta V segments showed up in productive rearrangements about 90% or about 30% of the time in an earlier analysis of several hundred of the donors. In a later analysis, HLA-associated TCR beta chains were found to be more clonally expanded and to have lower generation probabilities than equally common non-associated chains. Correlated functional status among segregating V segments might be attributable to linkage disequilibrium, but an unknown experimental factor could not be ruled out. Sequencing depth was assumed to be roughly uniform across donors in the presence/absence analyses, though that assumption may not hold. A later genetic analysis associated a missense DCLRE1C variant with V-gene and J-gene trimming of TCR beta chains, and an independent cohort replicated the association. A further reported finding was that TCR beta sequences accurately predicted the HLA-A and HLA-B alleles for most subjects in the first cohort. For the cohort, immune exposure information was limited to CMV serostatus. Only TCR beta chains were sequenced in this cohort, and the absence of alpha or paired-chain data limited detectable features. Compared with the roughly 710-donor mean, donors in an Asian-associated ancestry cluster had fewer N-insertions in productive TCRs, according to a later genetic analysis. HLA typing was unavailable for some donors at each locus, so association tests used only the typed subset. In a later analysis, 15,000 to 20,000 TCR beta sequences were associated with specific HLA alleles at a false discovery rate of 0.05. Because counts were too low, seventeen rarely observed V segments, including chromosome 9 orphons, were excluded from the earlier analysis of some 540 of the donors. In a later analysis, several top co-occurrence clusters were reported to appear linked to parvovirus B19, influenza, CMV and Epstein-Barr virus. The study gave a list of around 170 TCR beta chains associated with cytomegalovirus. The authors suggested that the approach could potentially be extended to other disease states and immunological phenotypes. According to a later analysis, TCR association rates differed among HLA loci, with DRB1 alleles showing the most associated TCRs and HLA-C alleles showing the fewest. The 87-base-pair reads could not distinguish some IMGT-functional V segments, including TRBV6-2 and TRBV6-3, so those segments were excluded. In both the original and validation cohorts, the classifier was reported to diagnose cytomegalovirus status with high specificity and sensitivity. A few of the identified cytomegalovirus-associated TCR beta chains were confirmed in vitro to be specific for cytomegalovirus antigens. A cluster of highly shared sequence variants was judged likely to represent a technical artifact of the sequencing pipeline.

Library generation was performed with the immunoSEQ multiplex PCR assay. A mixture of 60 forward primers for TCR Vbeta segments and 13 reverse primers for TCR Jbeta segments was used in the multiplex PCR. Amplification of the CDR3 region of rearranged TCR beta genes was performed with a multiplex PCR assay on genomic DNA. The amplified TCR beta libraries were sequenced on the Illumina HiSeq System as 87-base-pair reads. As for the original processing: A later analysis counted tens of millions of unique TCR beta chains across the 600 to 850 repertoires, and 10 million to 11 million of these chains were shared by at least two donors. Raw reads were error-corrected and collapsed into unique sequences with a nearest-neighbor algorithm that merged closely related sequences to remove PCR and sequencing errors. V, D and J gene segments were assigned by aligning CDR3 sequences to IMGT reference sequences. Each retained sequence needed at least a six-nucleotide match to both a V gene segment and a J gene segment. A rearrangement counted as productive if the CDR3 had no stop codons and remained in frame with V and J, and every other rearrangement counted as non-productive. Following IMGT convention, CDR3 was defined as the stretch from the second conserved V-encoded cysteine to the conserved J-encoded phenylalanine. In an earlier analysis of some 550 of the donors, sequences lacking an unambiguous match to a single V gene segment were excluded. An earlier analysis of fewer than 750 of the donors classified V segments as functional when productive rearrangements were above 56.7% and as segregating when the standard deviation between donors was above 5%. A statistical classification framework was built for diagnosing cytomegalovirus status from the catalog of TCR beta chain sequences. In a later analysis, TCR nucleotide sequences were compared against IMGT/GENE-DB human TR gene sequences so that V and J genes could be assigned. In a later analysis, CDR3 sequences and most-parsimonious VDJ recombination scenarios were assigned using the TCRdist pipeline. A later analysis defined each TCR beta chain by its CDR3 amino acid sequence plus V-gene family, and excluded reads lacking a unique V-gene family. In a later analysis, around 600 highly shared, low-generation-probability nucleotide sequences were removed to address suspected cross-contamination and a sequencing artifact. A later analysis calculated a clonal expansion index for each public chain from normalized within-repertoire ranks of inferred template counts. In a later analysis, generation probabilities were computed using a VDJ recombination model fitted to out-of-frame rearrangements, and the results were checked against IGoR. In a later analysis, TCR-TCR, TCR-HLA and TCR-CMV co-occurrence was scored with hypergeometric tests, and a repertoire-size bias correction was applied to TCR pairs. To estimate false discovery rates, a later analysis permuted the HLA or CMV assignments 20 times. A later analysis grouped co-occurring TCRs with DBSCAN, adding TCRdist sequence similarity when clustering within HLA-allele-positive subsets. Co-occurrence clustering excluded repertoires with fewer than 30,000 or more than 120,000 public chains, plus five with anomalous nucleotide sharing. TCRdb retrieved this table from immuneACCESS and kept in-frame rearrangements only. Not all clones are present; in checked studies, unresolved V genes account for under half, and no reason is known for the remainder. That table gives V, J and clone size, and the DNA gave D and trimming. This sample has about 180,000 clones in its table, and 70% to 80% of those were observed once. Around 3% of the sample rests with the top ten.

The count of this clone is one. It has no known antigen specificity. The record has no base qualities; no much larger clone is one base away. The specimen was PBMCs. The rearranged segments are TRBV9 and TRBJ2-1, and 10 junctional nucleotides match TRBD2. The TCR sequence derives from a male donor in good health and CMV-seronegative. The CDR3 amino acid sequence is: CASSLTSGTYNEQFF. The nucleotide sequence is TGTGCCAGCAGCCTCACTAGCGGGACTTACAATGAGCAGTTCTTC.